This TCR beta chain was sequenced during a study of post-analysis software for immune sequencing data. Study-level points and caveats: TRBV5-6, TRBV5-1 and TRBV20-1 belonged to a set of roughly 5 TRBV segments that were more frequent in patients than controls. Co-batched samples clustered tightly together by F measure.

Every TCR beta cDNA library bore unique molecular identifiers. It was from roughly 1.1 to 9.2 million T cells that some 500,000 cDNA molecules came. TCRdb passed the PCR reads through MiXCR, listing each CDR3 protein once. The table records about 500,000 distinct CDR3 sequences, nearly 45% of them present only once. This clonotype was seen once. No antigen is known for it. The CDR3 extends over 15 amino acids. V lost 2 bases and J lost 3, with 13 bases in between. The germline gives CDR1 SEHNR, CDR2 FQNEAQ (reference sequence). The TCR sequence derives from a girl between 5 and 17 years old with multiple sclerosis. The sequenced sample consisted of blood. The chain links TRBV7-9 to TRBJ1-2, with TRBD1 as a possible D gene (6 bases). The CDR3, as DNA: TGTGCCAGCAGCTTATCGACGGACAGCGACTATGGCTACACCTTC. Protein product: CASSLSTDSDYGYTF.